The clone carrying this T cell receptor (beta chain) was observed a single time. Germline values: CDR1 LGHNA, CDR2 YNFKEQ. The CDR3 is 14 residues long. The germline V and J ends were trimmed by 0 bases and 0 bases, with 5 bases remaining between them. The sample comes from a study of blood T cell repertoires in COVID-19. Study information: T cells, B-cell-depleted T cells, or PBMCs supplied cDNA or gDNA.

Measured with immunoSEQ multiplex PCR; TCRdb has only the in-frame clones, and not every one. The sample includes some 180,000 clones, 76% of them seen just once. The origin of this receptor is a woman aged 45-65 years with active or convalescent COVID-19. J is TRBJ1-2 and V is TRBV4-2, with D unresolved. Sequencing input: peripheral blood. CDR3 DNA sequence: TGTGCCAGCAGCCAAGAGGCAGCTAACTATGGCTACACCTTC. It is translated as CASSQEAANYGYTF.